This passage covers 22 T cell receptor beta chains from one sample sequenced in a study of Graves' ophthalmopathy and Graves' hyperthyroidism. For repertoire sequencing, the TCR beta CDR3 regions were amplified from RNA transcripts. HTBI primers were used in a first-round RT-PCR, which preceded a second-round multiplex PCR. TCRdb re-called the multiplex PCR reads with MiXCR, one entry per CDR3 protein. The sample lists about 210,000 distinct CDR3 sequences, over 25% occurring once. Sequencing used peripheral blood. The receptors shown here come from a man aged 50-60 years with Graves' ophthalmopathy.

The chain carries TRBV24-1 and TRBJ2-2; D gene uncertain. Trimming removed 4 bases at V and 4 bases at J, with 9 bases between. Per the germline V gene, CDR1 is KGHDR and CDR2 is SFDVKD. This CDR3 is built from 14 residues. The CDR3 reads CATSDLQPTGELFF. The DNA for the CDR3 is TGTGCCACCAGTGACCTGCAGCCCACCGGGGAGCTGTTTTTT.

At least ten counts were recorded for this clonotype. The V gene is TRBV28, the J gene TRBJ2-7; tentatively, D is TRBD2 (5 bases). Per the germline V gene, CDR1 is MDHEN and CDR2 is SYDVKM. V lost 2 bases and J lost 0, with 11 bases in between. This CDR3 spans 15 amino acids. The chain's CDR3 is CASSLRLAISYEQYF. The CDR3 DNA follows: TGTGCCAGCAGTTTAAGGCTAGCAATCTCCTACGAGCAGTACTTC.

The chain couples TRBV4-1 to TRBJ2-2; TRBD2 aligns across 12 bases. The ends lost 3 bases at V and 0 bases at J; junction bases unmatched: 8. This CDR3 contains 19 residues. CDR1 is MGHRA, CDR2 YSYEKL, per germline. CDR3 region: CASSHSRWTSGTNTGELFF. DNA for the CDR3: TGCGCCAGCAGCCACTCCCGTTGGACTAGCGGGACGAACACCGGGGAGCTGTTTTTT.

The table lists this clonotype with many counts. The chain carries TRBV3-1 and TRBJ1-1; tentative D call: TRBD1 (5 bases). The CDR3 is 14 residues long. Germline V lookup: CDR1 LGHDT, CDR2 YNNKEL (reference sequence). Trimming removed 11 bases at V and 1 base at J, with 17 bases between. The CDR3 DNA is TGTGCCGCGGGGGATAGGGCTTCGAACACTGAAGCTTTCTTT. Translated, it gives CAAGDRASNTEAFF.

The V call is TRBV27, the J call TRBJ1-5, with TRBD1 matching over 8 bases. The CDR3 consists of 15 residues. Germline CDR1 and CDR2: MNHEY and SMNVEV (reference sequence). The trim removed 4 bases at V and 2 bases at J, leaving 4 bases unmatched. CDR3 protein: CASSYDRGRNQPQHF. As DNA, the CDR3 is TGTGCCAGCAGTTACGACAGGGGACGCAATCAGCCCCAGCATTTT.

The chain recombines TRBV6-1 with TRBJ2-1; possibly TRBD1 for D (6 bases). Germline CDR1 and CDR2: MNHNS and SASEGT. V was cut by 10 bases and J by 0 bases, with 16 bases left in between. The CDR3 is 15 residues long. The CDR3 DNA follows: TGTGCCACCCAAAGAGACAGGAGCTCCTACAATGAGCAGTTCTTC. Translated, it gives CATQRDRSSYNEQFF.

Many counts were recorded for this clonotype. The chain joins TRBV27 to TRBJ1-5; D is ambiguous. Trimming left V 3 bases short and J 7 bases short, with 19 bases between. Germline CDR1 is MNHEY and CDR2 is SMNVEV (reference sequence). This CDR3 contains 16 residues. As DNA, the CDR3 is TGTGCCAGCAGTTTTGCCGGGCCCCCGGTCTACCAGCCCCAGCATTTT. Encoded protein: CASSFAGPPVYQPQHF.

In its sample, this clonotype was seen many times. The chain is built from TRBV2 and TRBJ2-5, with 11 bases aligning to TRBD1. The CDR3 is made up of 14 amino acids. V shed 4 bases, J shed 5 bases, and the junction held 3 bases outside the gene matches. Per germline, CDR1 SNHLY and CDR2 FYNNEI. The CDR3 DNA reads TGTGCCAGCAGTGGGGACAGGGGGAAGGAGACCCAGTACTTC. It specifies CASSGDRGKETQYF.

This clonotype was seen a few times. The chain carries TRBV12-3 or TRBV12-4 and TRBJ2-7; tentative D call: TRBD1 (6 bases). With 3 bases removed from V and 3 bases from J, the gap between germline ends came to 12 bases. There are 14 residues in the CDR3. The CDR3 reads CASSFGQLNYEQYF. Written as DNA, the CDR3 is TGTGCCAGCAGTTTTGGACAGTTGAACTACGAGCAGTACTTC.

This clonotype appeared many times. The CDR3 here is CSARDNRISKGAYEQYF. The CDR3 nucleotides are TGCAGTGCTAGAGATAATCGGATTAGTAAGGGAGCCTACGAGCAGTACTTC. V and J are TRBV20-1 and TRBJ2-7, with D perhaps TRBD2 (5 bases). Germline V gene lookup returns CDR1 DFQATT and CDR2 SNEGSKA (reference sequence). CDR3 length: 17 amino acids. V was cut by 0 bases and J by 2 bases, with 20 bases left in between.

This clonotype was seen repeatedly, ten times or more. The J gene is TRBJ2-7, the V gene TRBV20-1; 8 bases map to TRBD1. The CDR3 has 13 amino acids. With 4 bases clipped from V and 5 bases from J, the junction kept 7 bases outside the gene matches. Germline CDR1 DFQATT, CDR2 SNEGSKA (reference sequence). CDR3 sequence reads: CSATTGAVDEQYF. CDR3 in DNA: TGCAGTGCTACGACAGGGGCCGTAGACGAGCAGTACTTC.

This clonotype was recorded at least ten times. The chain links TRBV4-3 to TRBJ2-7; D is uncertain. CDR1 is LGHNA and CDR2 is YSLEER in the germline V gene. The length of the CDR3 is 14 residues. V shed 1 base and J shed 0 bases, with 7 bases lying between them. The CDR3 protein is CASSQGAASYEQYF. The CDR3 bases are TGCGCCAGCAGCCAAGGGGCCGCCTCCTACGAGCAGTACTTC.

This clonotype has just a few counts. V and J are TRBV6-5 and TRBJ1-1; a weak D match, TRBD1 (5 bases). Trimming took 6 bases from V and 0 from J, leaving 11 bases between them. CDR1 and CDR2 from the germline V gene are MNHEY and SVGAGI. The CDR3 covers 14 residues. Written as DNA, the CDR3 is TGTGCCAGCAGGTCACAGGCCATGAACACTGAAGCTTTCTTT. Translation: CASRSQAMNTEAFF.

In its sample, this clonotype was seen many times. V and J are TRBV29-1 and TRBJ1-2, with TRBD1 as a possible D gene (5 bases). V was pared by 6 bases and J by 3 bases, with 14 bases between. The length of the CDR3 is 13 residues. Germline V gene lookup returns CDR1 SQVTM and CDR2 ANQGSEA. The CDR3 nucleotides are TGCAGCGTCATGAGGGGTTGGGACTATGGCTACACCTTC. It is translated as CSVMRGWDYGYTF.

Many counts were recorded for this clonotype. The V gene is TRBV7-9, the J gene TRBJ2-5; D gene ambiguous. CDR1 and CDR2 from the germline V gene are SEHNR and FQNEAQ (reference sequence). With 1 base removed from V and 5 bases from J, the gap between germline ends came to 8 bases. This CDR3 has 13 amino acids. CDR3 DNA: TGTGCCAGCAGCTTAGTCGAGAGGGAGACCCAGTACTTC. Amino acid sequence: CASSLVERETQYF.

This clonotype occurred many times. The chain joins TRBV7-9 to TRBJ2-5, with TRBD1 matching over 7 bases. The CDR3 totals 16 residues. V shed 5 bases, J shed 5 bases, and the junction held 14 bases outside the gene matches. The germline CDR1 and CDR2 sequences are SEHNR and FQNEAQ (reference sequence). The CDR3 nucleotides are TGTGCCAGCAGCACCCAGACAGGGAATCCTTGGGAGACCCAGTACTTC. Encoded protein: CASSTQTGNPWETQYF.

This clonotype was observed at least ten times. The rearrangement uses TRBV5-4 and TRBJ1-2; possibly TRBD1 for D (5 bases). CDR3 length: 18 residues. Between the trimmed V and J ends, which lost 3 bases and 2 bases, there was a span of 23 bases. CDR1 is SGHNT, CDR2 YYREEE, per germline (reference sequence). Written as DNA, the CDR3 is TGTGCCAGCAGCTCCTCTGAGGGGAGGGCCCGATTGAACTATGGCTACACCTTC. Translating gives CASSSSEGRARLNYGYTF.

In DNA, the CDR3 is TGTGCCAGCCTCTCCCTGAACACTGAAGCTTTCTTT. Translating it yields CASLSLNTEAFF. The genes are TRBV27 and TRBJ1-1; no firm D call. V lost 8 bases and J 0 bases, leaving 7 bases between the germline ends. The CDR3 extends over 12 amino acids. Germline CDR1 is MNHEY and CDR2 is SMNVEV (reference sequence).

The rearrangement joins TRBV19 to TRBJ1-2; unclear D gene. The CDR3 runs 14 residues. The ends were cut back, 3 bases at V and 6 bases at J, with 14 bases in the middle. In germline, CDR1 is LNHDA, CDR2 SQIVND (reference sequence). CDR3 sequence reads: CASSIPHGIDGYTF. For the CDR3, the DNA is TGTGCCAGTAGTATCCCCCATGGCATAGATGGCTACACCTTC.

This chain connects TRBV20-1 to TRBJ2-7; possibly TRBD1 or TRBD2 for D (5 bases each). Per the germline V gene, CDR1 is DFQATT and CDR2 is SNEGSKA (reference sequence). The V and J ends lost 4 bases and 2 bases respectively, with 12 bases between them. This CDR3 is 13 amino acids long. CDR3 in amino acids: CSATPGGAYEQYF. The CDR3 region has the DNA TGCAGTGCTACCCCTGGGGGAGCCTACGAGCAGTACTTC.

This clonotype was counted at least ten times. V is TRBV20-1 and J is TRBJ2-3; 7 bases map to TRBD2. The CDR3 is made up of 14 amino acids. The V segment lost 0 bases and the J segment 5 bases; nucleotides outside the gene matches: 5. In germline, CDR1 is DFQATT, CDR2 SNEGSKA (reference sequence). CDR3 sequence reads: CSARDRGRGDTQYF. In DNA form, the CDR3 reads TGCAGTGCTAGAGATAGAGGGAGGGGAGATACGCAGTATTTT.

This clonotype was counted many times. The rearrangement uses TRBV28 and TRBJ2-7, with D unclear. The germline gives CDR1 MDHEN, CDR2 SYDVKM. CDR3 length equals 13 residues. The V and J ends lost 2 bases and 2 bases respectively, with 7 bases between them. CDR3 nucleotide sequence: TGTGCCAGCAGTTTAACGCAAACCTACGAGCAGTACTTC. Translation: CASSLTQTYEQYF. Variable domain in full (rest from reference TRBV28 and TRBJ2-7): DVKVTQSSRYLVKRTGEKVFLECVQDMDHENMFWYRQDPGLGLRLIYFSYDVKMKEKGDIPEGYSVSREKKERFSLILESASTNQTSMYLCASSLTQTYEQYFGPGTRLTVT.